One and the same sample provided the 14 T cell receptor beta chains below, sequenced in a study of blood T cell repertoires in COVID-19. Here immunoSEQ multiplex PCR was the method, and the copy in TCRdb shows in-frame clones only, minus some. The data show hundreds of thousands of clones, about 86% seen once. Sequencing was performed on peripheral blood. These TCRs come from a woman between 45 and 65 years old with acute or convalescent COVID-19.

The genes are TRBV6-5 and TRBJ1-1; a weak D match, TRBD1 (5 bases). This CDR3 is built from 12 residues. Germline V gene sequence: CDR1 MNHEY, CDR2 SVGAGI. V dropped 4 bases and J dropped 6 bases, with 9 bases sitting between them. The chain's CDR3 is CASSFQGAEAFF. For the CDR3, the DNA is TGTGCCAGCAGTTTCCAGGGCGCTGAAGCTTTCTTT.

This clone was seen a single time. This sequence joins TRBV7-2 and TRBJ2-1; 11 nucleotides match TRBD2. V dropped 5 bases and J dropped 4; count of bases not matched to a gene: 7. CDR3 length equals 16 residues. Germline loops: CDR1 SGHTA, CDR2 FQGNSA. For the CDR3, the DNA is TGTGCCAGCAGCCTTAGCGGGGGGGCCGGGTACAATGAGCAGTTCTTC. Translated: CASSLSGGAGYNEQFF.

The CDR3 here is CASSLGQTNEKLFF. For the CDR3, the DNA is TGTGCCAGCAGCCTAGGTCAGACTAATGAAAAACTGTTTTTT. The chain recombines TRBV11-2 with TRBJ1-4; D remains unclear. Looked up from germline, CDR1 is SGHAT and CDR2 is FQNNGV. This CDR3 contains 14 residues. V lost 5 bases and J lost 2, with 9 bases in between.

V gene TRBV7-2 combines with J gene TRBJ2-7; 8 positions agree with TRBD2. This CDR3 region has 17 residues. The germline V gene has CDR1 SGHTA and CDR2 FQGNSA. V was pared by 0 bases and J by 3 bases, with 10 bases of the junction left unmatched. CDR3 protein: CASSLAGGLDNHYEQYF. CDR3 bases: TGTGCCAGCAGCTTAGCGGGGGGACTAGATAACCACTACGAGCAGTACTTC.

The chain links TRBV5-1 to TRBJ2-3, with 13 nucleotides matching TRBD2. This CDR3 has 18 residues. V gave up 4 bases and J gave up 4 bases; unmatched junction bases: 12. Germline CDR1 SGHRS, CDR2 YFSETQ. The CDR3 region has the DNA TGCGCCAGCAGCCTTGCCCCCCCTGGACTAGCGGGAGCAGATACGCAGTATTTT. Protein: CASSLAPPGLAGADTQYF.

The CDR3 DNA sequence: TGCGCCAGCAGCTTGAGGCAGGGCGGTGAAAAACTGTTTTTT. Residues: CASSLRQGGEKLFF. The chain couples TRBV5-1 to TRBJ1-4, with a possible D match to TRBD1 (5 bases). V lost 1 base and J lost 7, with 11 bases in between. The germline V gene encodes CDR1 SGHRS and CDR2 YFSETQ. The CDR3 runs 14 residues.

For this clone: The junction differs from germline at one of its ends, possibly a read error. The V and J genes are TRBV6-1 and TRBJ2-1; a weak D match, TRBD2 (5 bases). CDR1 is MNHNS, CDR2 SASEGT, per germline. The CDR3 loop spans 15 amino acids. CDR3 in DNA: TGTGCCAGCAGGGAAGTAGCGAGGAGGCTAGGTGAGCAGTTCTTC. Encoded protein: CASREVARRLGEQFF.

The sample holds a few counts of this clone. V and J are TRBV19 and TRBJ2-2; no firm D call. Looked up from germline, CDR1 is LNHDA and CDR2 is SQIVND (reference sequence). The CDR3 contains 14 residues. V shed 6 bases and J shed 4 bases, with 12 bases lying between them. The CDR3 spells CASRDWQTTGELFF. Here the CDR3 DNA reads TGTGCCAGTAGAGACTGGCAAACCACCGGGGAGCTGTTTTTT.

In DNA form, the CDR3 reads TGTGCCAGCAGTTCGGGTGTAGAGACCCAGTACTTC. This translates into CASSSGVETQYF. This chain joins TRBV13 and TRBJ2-5; D unclear. CDR3 length equals 12 residues. V was trimmed by 6 bases and J by 4 bases, leaving 9 bases between them. The germline gives CDR1 PRHDT, CDR2 FYEKMQ (reference sequence).

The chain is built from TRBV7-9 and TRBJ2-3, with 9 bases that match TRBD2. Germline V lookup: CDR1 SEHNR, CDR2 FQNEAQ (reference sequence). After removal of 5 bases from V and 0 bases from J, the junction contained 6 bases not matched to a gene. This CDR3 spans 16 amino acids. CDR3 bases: TGTGCCAGCAGCCTCGGGACTAGCTTAAGCACAGATACGCAGTATTTT. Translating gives CASSLGTSLSTDTQYF. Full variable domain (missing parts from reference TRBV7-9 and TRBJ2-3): DTGVSQNPRHKITKRGQNVTFRCDPISEHNRLYWYRQTLGQGPEFLTYFQNEAQLEKSRLLSDRFSAERPKGSFSTLEIQRTEQGDSAMYLCASSLGTSLSTDTQYFGPGTRLTVL.

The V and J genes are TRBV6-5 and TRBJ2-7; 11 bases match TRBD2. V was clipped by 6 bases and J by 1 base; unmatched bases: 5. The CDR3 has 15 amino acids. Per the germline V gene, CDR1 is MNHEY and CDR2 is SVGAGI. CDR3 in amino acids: CASRHSGGVSYEQYF. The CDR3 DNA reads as TGTGCCAGCAGACATAGCGGGGGGGTTTCCTACGAGCAGTACTTC.

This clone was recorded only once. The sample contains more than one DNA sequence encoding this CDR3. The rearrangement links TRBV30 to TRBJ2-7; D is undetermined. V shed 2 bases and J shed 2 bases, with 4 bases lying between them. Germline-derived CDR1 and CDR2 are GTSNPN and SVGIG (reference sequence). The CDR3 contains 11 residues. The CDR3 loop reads CAWSSAYEQYF. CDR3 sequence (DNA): TGTGCCTGGAGTTCCGCCTACGAGCAGTACTTC.

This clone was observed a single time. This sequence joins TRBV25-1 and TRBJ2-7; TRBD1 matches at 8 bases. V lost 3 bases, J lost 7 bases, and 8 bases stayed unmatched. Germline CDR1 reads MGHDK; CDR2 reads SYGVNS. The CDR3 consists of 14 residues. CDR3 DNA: TGTGCCAGCAGTGATGGGGGACGGACAGGGGAGCAGTACTTC. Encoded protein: CASSDGGRTGEQYF.

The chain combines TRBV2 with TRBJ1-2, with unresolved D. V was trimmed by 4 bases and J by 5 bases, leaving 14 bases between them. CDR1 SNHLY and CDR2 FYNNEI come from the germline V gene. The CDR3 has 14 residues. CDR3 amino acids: CASSVAGPHYGYTF. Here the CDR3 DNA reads TGTGCCAGCAGTGTGGCAGGTCCTCATTATGGCTACACCTTC.